Here is one T cell receptor beta chain with its context. There is no known antigen for this receptor. No quality values exist for individual bases; no much larger clone is one base distant. This sample stems from a study of blood T cell repertoires in COVID-19 (dated by TCRdb to the early 2020s). Regarding the complete study: Collaborator samples came from the United States, Italy and Spain and covered acute and convalescent phases of COVID-19. The prospective study material was composed of cDNA or gDNA derived from T cells, B-cell-depleted T cells, or PBMCs. Subjects who had been exposed to COVID-19, were actively infected with it, or had recovered from it provided the deeply sampled blood TCRbeta repertoires that made up the dataset. The repertoires were released in a freely available public database meant as a resource for research on the immune response to SARS-CoV-2. Samples came from the ongoing ImmuneRACE study (first 160 participants) plus 1,254 subjects from 6 global collaborators. The sample metadata nearly always contained a de-identified subject ID, COVID-19 status, age in years and sex. Where available, HLA class I and class II types were taken from metadata supplied by the sample provider and were not determined by assay-based typing. On the study overall, not on this receptor specifically: Clinical and demographic metadata were provided uncurated, with the amount varying by source and participant.

The immunoSEQ Assay, a bias-controlled multiplex PCR, was used to amplify TCRbeta CDR3 regions from genomic DNA. The authors' analysis ran thus. The number of nucleated cells in each sample was estimated by amplification of reference gene primers within the assay. To quantify the absolute abundance of each unique TCRbeta CDR3 rearrangement, sequence reads were collapsed and filtered. For each sample, productive Simpson clonality was calculated as the square root of Simpson's diversity index across productive rearrangements. The immuneACCESS repertoire file appears here via TCRdb, limited to in-frame rearrangements. These files lack a portion of the clones; in checked studies, under half of the deficit traces to unresolved V genes, and the cause of the others is not known. The DNA gave D and trimming, while V, J and clone size come from that table. The sample contains some 250,000 clones, just under 90% of them found a single time. 3.5% to 4.5% of the sample is taken by the ten largest.

According to the germline V gene, CDR1 reads SGHTA and CDR2 reads FQGTGA. The CDR3 holds 13 amino acids from the cysteine to the phenylalanine. The entry retains the CDR3 DNA only, 39 bases that are in frame from base 1. Deletion took 1 base off V and 8 bases off J, with a span of 11 bases between the germline ends. Participants in the prospective study were aged about 18 to 95 years, lived in some 24 United States geographic areas, and enrolled through a virtual design. Cohort assignment in the prospective study relied on participant-reported clinical history from a screening survey and a study questionnaire. Mobile phlebotomists in the prospective study collected whole blood, serum and a nasopharyngeal or oropharyngeal swab from every participant. Additional blood draws and questionnaires over an approximately 2-month period could optionally be provided by prospective study participants. Prospective study blood samples were shipped either frozen or at room temperature before DNA extraction.

The chain is made from TRBV7-3 and TRBJ1-2; confidence is insufficient to name the D gene. Sequencing was performed on PBMCs or T cells enriched from blood (not recorded which). The clonotype comes from a woman in her twenties or thirties with acute COVID-19. The nucleotide sequence is given as TGTGCCAGCAGCTTAAACGGGAATACGGGCTACACCTTC. This sequence encodes CASSLNGNTGYTF. Here the CDR3 is joined to the reference TRBV7-3 and TRBJ1-2 genes, and the full variable domain is: GAGVSQTPSNKVTEKGKYVELRCDPISGHTALYWYRQSLGQGPEFLIYFQGTGAADDSGLPNDRFFAVRPEGSVSTLKIQRTERGDSAVYLCASSLNGNTGYTFGSGTRLTVV.